This T cell receptor beta chain appears in the sequencing data of a study of T cell repertoires in aging, cancer and after chemotherapy. Study background: Glioblastoma patients receiving temozolomide-based therapy gave paired samples before and after chemotherapy. Around 10 million TCR reads were in the whole dataset.

Germline V CDR1 and CDR2: MNHEY, SVGAGI. CDR3 size: 13 residues. V trimming: 6 bases; J trimming: 6 bases; junction bases outside the gene matches: 5. TRB rearrangements spanning V, D and J were amplified using mixed TRB-A/B primers. A single record per CDR3 protein comes from TCRdb applying MiXCR to the multiplex PCR reads. The table has some 3,500 distinct CDR3 sequences, 25% to 30% seen once. Peripheral blood genomic DNA, not sorted cells or RNA, was the template. This chain joins TRBV6-5 and TRBJ1-2; 9 nucleotides line up with TRBD1. Sequenced input: blood. This TCR came from a human donor with a solid tumor. Here the CDR3 reads CASSLGQGDGYTF. The CDR3 coding sequence is TGTGCCAGCAGCCTGGGACAGGGCGATGGCTACACCTTC.